This TCR beta chain stems from a study of blood T cells in healthy people across ages. Primers used in a second PCR of roughly 6 to 12 cycles were a sample-barcoded 5' primer and a J-beta primer mix. TCRdb independently ran MiXCR on the 5' RACE reads; one entry per CDR3 protein. The table records roughly 1.5 million distinct CDR3 sequences, approximately 43% of them present only once. The CDR3 runs 15 residues. Trimming removed 2 bases from V and 2 bases from J; junction bases left unmatched: 3. CDR1 and CDR2 from the germline V gene are DFQATT and SNEGSKA (reference sequence). This clonotype occurred a few times.

The chain has TRBV20-1 and TRBJ2-1; TRBD2 matches 10 bases. This TCR came from a woman between 18 and 29 years old in good health. Sequencing input: blood. CDR3 sequence: CSARFLAGAYNEQFF. DNA of the CDR3: TGCAGTGCTAGATTCCTAGCGGGGGCCTACAATGAGCAGTTCTTC.